The rows below give T cell receptor beta chains drawn from one sample of a study of blood T cells in healthy people across ages. Via MiXCR, TCRdb re-called the 5' RACE reads, giving one row per CDR3 protein. The sample shows nearly 800,000 distinct CDR3 sequences, around 50% of them seen only once. Sequencing was done on a sample of blood. Receptors were obtained from a man aged 35 to 55 in good health. Each CDR3 is given without its conserved first and last residue.

V gene,CDR3 length,J gene,CDR3 protein
TRBV6-5,11,TRBJ1-2,ASSPTETYGYT
TRBV12-3/TRBV12-4,13,TRBJ1-2,ASSSAGTGNYGYT
TRBV11-3,13,TRBJ2-3,ASSLGGDYTDTQY
TRBV5-1,17,TRBJ2-3,ASSFRFRERSSSTDTQY
TRBV10-3,10,TRBJ2-2,AIGPNTGELF
TRBV7-2,13,TRBJ2-7,ASSSRDRLSYEQY
TRBV20-1,11,TRBJ1-4,SATGATNEKLF
TRBV4-1,16,TRBJ2-1,ASSLTDFKGFVYNEQF
TRBV4-2,11,TRBJ2-2,ASSPRGTGELF
TRBV3-1,14,TRBJ2-1,ASSYGLAGAYNEQF
TRBV25-1,9,TRBJ1-2,ASSRVGGYT
TRBV7-9,12,TRBJ2-1,ASSSARNSTRSF
TRBV30,11,TRBJ2-5,AWSVALRETQY
TRBV6-5,12,TRBJ2-7,ASSYRGQIYEQY
TRBV4-3,12,TRBJ2-5,ASSQDGSAGSQY
TRBV28,12,TRBJ1-2,ASVEPGTGNGYT
TRBV7-9,14,TRBJ2-6,ASSLGRVPGANVLT
TRBV6-2/TRBV6-3,10,TRBJ1-2,ASSSHGNGYT
TRBV9,10,TRBJ2-3,ASSVAGDTQY
TRBV5-6,11,TRBJ2-2,ASSGNRAGELF
TRBV5-1,11,-,ASWTGGQDEQY
TRBV5-1,16,TRBJ2-6,ASSLLGGRTSGANVLT
TRBV6-1,13,TRBJ2-2,ASSRTGERTGELF
TRBV5-1,12,TRBJ2-5,ASSLIPGRETQY
TRBV15,11,TRBJ1-2,ATSRDRGSGYT
TRBV12-3/TRBV12-4,13,TRBJ2-5,ASSPVESLAETQY
TRBV6-5,11,TRBJ1-2,ASSYQGTYGYT
TRBV7-2,11,TRBJ2-7,ASSLKRGYEQY
TRBV28,10,TRBJ2-7,ASRVSTYEQY
TRBV28,14,TRBJ2-7,ASTQGDYAVSYEQY
TRBV6-6,12,TRBJ2-6,ASQQESGGHTEA
TRBV7-2,11,TRBJ1-6,ASSLVGLSPLH
TRBV7-2,14,TRBJ2-3,AGSLLAGASTDTQY
TRBV11-3,12,-,ASSPRRGRQTQY
TRBV6-2/TRBV6-3,12,TRBJ2-3,ASRFSGDTDTQY
TRBV15,14,TRBJ2-4,ATSTAPGAGKNIQY
TRBV29-1,8,TRBJ2-7,SAGGYEQY
TRBV20-1,13,TRBJ2-3,SARRSAGNPDTQY
TRBV4-2,12,TRBJ2-1,ASSQYKSWDEQF
TRBV20-1,11,TRBJ2-7,SARSRGRSEQY
TRBV21-1,13,TRBJ1-2,ASSKELGGELGYT
TRBV5-1,16,TRBJ2-5,ASSLARQVGSYHETQY
TRBV24-1,14,TRBJ2-1,ATSDRKDYLNNEQF
TRBV7-2,15,TRBJ2-3,ASSFLAGERSTDTQY
TRBV9,14,TRBJ2-3,ASSEVLAGGGDTQY
TRBV29-1,8,TRBJ1-4,SAQYEKLF
TRBV10-3,10,TRBJ1-2,AIKNGGPGYT
TRBV29-1,12,TRBJ2-1,SVGQFEAYNEQL
TRBV12-3/TRBV12-4,14,TRBJ1-5,ASSQDRSYSNQPQH
TRBV18,12,TRBJ2-1,ASSPGQVIDEQF
TRBV12-3/TRBV12-4,13,TRBJ2-7,ASSLRSGRRNEQY
TRBV3-1,12,TRBJ2-7,ASSQSWASYEQY
TRBV20-1,9,TRBJ2-1,SAGIIDEQF